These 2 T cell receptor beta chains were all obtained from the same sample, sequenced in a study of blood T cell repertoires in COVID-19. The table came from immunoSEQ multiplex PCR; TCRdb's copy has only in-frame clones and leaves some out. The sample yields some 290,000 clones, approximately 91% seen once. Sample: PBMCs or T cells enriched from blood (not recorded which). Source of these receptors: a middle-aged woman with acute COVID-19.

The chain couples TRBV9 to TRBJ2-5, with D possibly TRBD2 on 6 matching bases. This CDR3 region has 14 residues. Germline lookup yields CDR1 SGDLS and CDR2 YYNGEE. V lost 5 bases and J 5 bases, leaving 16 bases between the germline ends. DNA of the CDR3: TGTGCCAGCAGTGCCCGGGGGTCCGGGGAGACCCAGTACTTC. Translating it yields CASSARGSGETQYF. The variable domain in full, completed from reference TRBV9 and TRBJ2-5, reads DSGVTQTPKHLITATGQRVTLRCSPRSGDLSVYWYQQSLDQGLQFLIQYYNGEERAKGNILERFSAQQFPDLHSELNLSSLELGDSALYFCASSARGSGETQYFGPGTRLLVL.

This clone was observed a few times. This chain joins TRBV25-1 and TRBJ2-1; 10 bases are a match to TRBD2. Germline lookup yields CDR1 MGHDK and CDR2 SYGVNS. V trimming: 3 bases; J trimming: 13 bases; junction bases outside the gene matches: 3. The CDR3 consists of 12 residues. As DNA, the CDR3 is TGTGCCAGCAGTGAGGGACTAGCGCCCCAGTTCTTC. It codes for CASSEGLAPQFF.